This paragraph covers one T cell receptor beta chain sequence. What it binds is unknown. As to time point: sample taken at primary tumor resection. Whole RNA from tumor, nontumor lung or frozen PBMC was sequenced unsorted. Samples were donated by 72 untreated early-stage non-small cell lung cancer patients. The CDR3 length is 14 residues. Trimming removed 0 bases at V and 4 bases at J, with 9 bases between. Per germline, CDR1 SGHDT and CDR2 YYEEEE. TCRdb recomputed calls from the 5' RACE reads with MiXCR, one row per CDR3 protein. This table has about 75,000 distinct CDR3 sequences, 13% appearing once. These data are taken from a study of spatial heterogeneity in lung cancer. On the study more broadly: Detected sequences consistently included more beta-chain ones than alpha-chain ones. Combinations of a unique TCR and a UMI were tallied in raw reads, and on average each appeared more than ten times. Study conclusions and caveats: Detection of ubiquitous tumor TCRs in blood was higher at resection than follow-up.

The TCR sequence derives from a male donor with early-stage non-small cell lung cancer. This chain links TRBV5-6 with TRBJ2-3, with D hard to call. Sequenced material: PBMCs, taken at surgery. The CDR3 coding sequence is TGTGCCAGCAGCTTGGTTATGTTGCCAGATACGCAGTATTTT. It translates to CASSLVMLPDTQYF.